This TCR beta chain was sequenced in a study of blood T cell repertoires in COVID-19. Study-level background: Italy, Spain and the United States were the sources of the convalescent and acute COVID-19 samples. Nucleic acid was either cDNA or gDNA, and it came from T cells, B-cell-depleted T cells, or PBMCs.

In the study's own analysis: Nucleated cell number was recorded as an estimate derived from reference gene primer amplification. Some clones are missing from TCRdb's copy, which holds only in-frame ones; the method was immunoSEQ multiplex PCR. For V, J and clone size, that table is used; D and trimming come from the DNA. The table records 90,000 or so clones, about 88% of them present only once. CDR3 length: 16 residues. The germline V gene has CDR1 SGHVT and CDR2 SQSDAQ. V shed 4 bases and J shed 2 bases, with 14 bases lying between them. The chain combines TRBV7-4 with TRBJ2-2; D is unclear. Sequencing was done on a sample of peripheral blood. The clonotype was recovered from a man at least 80 years old with active or convalescent COVID-19. In DNA form, the CDR3 reads TGTGCCAGCAGCTGCGGTCCAGTCCCTAACACCGGGGAGCTGTTTTTT. Translation gives CASSCGPVPNTGELFF.